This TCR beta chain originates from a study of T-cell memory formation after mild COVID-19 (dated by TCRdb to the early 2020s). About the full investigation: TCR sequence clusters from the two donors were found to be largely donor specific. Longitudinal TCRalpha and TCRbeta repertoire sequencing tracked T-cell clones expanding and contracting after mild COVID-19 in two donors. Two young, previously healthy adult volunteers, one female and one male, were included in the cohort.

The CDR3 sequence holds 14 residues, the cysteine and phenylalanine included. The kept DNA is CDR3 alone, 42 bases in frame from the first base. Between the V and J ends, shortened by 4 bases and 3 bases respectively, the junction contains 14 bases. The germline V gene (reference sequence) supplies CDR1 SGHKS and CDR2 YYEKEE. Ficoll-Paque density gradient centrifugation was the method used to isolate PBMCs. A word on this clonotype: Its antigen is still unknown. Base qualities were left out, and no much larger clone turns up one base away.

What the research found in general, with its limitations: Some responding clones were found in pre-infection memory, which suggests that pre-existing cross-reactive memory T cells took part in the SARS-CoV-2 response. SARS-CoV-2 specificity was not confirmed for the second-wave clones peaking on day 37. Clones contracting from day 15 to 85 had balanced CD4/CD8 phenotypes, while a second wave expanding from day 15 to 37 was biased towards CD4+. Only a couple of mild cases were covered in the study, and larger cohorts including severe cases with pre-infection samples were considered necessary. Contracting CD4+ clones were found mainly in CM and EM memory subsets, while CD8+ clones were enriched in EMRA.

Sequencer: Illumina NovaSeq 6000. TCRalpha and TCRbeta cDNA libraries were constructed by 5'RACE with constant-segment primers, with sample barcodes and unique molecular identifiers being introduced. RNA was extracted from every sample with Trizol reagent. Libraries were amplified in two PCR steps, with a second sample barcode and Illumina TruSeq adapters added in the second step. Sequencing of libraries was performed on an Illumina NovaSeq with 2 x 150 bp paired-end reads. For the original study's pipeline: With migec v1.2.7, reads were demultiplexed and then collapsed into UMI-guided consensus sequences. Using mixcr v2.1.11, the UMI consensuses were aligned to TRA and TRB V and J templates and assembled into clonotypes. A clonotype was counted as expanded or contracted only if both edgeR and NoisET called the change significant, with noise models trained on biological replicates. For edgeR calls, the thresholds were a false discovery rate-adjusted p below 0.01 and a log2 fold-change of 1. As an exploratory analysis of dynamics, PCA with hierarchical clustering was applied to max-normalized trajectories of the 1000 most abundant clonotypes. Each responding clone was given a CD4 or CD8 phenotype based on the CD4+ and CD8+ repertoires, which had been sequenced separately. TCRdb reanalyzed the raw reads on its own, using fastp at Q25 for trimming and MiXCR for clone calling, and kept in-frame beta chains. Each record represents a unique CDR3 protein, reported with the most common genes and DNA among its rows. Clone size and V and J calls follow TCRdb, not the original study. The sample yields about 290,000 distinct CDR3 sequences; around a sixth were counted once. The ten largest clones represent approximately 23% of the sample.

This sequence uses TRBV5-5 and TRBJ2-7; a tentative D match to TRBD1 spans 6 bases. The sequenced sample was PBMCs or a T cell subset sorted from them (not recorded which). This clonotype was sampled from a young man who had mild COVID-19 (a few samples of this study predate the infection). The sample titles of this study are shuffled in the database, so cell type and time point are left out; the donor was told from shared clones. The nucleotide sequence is TGTGCCAGCAGCCGGGTCGGGACAAACTACGAGCAGTACTTC. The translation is CASSRVGTNYEQYF.